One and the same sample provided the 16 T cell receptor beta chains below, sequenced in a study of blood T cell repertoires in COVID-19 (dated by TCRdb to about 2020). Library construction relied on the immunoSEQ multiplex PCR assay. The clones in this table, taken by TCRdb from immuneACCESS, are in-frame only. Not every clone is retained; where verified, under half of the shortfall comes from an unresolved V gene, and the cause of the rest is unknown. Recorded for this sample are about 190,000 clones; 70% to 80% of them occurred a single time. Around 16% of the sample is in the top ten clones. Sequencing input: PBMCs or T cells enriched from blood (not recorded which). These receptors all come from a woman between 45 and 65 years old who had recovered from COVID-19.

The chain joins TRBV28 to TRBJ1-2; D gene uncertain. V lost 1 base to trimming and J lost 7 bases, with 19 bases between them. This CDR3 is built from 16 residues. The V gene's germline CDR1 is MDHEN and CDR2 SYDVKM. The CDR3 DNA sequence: TGTGCCAGCAGTTTATTTCTTGGGTCCCCCGGCGGTGGCTACACCTTC. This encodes CASSLFLGSPGGGYTF.

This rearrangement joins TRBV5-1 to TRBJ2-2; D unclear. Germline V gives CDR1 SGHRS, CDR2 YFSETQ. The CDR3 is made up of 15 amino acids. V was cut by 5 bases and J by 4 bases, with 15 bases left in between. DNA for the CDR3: TGCGCCAGCAGTAGTCCTGCGAGGAGCACCGGGGAGCTGTTTTTT. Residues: CASSSPARSTGELFF.

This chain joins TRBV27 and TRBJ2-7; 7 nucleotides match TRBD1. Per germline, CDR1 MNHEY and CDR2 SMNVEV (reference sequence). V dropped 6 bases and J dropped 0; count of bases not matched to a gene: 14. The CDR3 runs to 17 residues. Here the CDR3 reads CASSQSRTGVYSYEQYF. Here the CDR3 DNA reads TGTGCCAGCAGCCAATCAAGGACAGGCGTATACTCCTACGAGCAGTACTTC.

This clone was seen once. CDR3 DNA: TGTGCCAGCAGTGAGGGCCCCTACAATCAGTATGGCTACACCTTC. Translation: CASSEGPYNQYGYTF. The chain recombines TRBV6-1 with TRBJ1-2; D is undetermined. Germline loops: CDR1 MNHNS, CDR2 SASEGT. This CDR3 comprises 15 residues. Trimming left V 3 bases short and J 5 bases short, with 16 bases between.

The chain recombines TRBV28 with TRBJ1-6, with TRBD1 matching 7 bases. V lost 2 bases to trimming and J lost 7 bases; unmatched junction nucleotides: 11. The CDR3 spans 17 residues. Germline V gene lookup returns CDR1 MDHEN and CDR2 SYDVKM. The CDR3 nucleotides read TGTGCCAGCAGTTTAGAGCAGGGGGGAATAGGAAATTCACCCCTCCACTTT. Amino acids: CASSLEQGGIGNSPLHF.

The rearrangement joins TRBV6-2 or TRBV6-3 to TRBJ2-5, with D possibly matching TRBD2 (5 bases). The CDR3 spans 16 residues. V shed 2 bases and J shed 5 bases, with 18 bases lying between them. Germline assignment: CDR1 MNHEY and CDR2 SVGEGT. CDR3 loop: CASSYLVGGLLETQYF. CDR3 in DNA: TGTGCCAGCAGTTACCTAGTTGGAGGCCTGCTGGAGACCCAGTACTTC.

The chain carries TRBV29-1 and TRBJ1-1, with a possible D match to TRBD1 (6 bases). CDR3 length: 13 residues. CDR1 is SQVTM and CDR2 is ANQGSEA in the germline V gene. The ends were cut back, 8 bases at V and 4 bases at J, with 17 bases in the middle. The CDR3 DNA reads TGCAGCTCGTGGGGCGGGGGGCCCACTGAAGCTTTCTTT. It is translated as CSSWGGGPTEAFF. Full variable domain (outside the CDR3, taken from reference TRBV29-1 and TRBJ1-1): SAVISQKPSRDICQRGTSLTIQCQVDSQVTMMFWYRQQPGQSLTLIATANQGSEATYESGFVIDKFPISRPNLTFSTLTVSNMSPEDSSIYLCSSWGGGPTEAFFGQGTRLTVV.

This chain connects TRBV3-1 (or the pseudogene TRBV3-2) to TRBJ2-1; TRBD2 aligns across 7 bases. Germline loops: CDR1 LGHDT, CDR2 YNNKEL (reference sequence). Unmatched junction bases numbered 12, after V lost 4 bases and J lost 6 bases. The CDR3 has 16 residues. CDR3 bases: TGTGCCAGCAGCCGTCTCGGGGGGAACATAATCAATGAGCAGTTCTTC. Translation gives CASSRLGGNIINEQFF.

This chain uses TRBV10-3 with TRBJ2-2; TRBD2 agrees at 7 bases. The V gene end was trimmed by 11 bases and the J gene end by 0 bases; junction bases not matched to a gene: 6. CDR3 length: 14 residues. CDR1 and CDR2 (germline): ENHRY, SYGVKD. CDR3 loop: CAATSPSNTGELFF. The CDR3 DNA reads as TGTGCCGCGACTAGCCCCTCGAACACCGGGGAGCTGTTTTTT.

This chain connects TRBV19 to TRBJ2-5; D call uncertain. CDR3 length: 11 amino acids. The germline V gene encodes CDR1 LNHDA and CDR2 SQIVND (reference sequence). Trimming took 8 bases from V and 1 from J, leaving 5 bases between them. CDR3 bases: TGTGCCAGTTCTTCCCAAGAGACCCAGTACTTC. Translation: CASSSQETQYF.

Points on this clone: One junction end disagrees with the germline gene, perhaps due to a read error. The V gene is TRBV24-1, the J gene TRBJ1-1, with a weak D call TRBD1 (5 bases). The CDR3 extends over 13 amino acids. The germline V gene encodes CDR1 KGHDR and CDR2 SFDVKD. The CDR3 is CATSDLGPTGRVF. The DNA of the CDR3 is TGTGCCACCAGTGACCTGGGTCCTACAGGTCGGGTCTTT.

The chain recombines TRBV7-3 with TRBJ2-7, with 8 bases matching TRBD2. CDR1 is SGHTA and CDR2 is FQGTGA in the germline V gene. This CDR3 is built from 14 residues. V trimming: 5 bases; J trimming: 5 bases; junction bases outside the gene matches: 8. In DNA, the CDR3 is TGTGCCAGCAGCCCAACGGGGGGGAGGAACGAGCAGTACTTC. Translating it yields CASSPTGGRNEQYF.

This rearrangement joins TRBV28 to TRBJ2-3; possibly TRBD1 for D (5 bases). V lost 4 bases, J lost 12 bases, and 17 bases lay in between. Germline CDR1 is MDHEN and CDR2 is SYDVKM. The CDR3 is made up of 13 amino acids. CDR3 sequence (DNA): TGTGCCAGCAGTTCCGCTTCCAGGGATGGACAGTATTTT. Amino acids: CASSSASRDGQYF.

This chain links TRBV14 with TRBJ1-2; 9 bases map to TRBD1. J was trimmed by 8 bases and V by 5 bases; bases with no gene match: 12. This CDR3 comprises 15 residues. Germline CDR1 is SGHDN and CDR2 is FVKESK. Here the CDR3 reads CASSVRQGGLYGYTF. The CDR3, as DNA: TGTGCCAGCAGCGTCCGACAGGGGGGCCTCTACGGCTACACCTTC.

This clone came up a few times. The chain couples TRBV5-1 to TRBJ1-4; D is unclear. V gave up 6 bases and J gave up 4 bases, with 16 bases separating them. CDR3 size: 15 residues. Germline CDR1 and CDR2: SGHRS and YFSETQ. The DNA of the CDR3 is TGCGCCAGCAACCTTGGTGGAGGAAATAATGAAAAACTGTTTTTT. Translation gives CASNLGGGNNEKLFF.

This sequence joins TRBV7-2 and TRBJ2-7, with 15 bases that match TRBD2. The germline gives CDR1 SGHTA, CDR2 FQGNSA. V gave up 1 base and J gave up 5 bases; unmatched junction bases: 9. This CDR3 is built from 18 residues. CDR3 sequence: CASSLGTSGRAGRHEQYF. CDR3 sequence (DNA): TGTGCCAGCAGCTTAGGGACTAGCGGGAGGGCCGGTCGTCACGAGCAGTACTTC.